These 16 T cell receptor beta chains were all obtained from the same sample, sequenced in a study of tumor and adjacent non-tumor tissue in lung cancer. This sample's RNA came from whole unsorted tissue. TCRbeta libraries were built with three rounds of nested PCR, modified from ARM-PCR. TCRdb re-called the multiplex PCR reads with MiXCR, one entry per CDR3 protein. The table includes over 60,000 distinct CDR3 sequences, roughly 73% detected once. Sequencing was performed on lung tumor tissue. The origin of the receptors is a man aged 60 to 69 with non-small cell lung cancer.

The table lists this clonotype with a count of one. The J gene is TRBJ2-2, the V gene TRBV24-1; maybe TRBD2 (5 bases). V lost 4 bases and J 6 bases, leaving 20 bases between the germline ends. CDR1 is KGHDR, CDR2 SFDVKD, per germline. The CDR3 spans 17 residues. The DNA for the CDR3 is TGTGCCACCAGTGACTCCGATGACTACAGCCGATCCGGGGAGCTGTTTTTT. It encodes CATSDSDDYSRSGELFF.

Comments on this clonotype: Because it lacks the conserved phenylalanine or tryptophan at the end, this CDR3 is likely a read error. Written as DNA, the CDR3 is TGCAGTGTTACGGAAGCTTTCTCT. Amino acids: CSVTEAFS. The chain has TRBV29-1 and TRBJ1-1; no firm D call. Germline V gives CDR1 SQVTM, CDR2 ANQGSEA. The CDR3 totals 8 residues.

By frequency in the sample, this clonotype is medium-sized (0.01 to 0.1%). The chain is built from TRBV29-1 and TRBJ2-1; TRBD2 agrees at 7 bases. V lost 3 bases, J lost 2 bases, and 7 bases stayed unmatched. This CDR3 contains 15 residues. Per germline, CDR1 SQVTM and CDR2 ANQGSEA. In DNA, the CDR3 is TGCAGCGTTGATTTAGCTAGCGGTGCCTACAATGAGCAGTTCTTC. This translates into CSVDLASGAYNEQFF.

By proportion, this clonotype is medium-sized. This chain joins TRBV29-1 and TRBJ2-1, with D tentatively TRBD1 (5 bases). Trimming removed 6 bases at V and 4 bases at J, with 7 bases between. CDR1 SQVTM and CDR2 ANQGSEA come from the germline V gene. This CDR3 spans 11 amino acids. The CDR3 is CSVDTYNEQFF. The CDR3 DNA sequence: TGCAGCGTGGACACTTACAATGAGCAGTTCTTC.

The J gene is TRBJ1-1, the V gene TRBV20-1; TRBD1 might be the D (5 bases). V was shortened by 7 bases and J by 2 bases, with 17 bases between the two germline ends. CDR1 is DFQATT and CDR2 is SNEGSKA in the germline V gene (reference sequence). This CDR3 comprises 14 residues. CDR3 DNA: TGCAGTGTTGGTTCCGGGACCGCCAACACTGAAGCTTTCTTT. Amino acid sequence: CSVGSGTANTEAFF.

Regarding this clonotype: This is likely a read error, given that the CDR3 carries no conserved phenylalanine or tryptophan at its end. The CDR3 loop is CSVELDSSGANILTI. CDR3 DNA sequence: TGCAGCGTTGAGTTGGACAGCTCTGGGGCCAACATCCTGACTATC. The chain recombines TRBV29-1 with TRBJ2-6; maybe TRBD1 (6 bases). Germline CDR1 and CDR2: SQVTM and ANQGSEA. This CDR3 has 15 amino acids.

Of note for this clonotype: Because it lacks the conserved phenylalanine or tryptophan at the end, this CDR3 is likely a read error. The genes are TRBV29-1 and TRBJ1-1; 7 positions match TRBD1. CDR3 size: 13 residues. Trimming at V came to 7 bases and at J to 10 bases, leaving 15 bases not matched to a gene. Germline V CDR1 and CDR2: SQVTM, ANQGSEA. CDR3 bases: TGCAGCGCCTCGGCAGGGGGGGACAGTGGAGCTTTCTCT. Translated: CSASAGGDSGAFS.

As concerns this clonotype: Mismatch with germline at one junction end may stem from a read error. J is TRBJ2-2 and V is TRBV20-1, with TRBD1 matching 9 bases. From germline, CDR1 is DFQATT and CDR2 SNEGSKA (reference sequence). This CDR3 contains 13 residues. The CDR3 loop reads CSAGTGRLAELLF. CDR3 in DNA: TGCAGTGCTGGGACAGGGAGGTTGGCGGAGCTGTTATTT.

The chain recombines TRBV6-1 with TRBJ1-6, with D unclear. V lost 10 bases, J lost 9 bases, and 22 bases lay in between. This CDR3 has 15 residues. Germline V gives CDR1 MNHNS, CDR2 SASEGT. CDR3 sequence reads: CATTQTRLDSSPLHF. DNA of the CDR3: TGTGCCACCACTCAAACCAGATTAGATAGTTCACCCCTCCACTTT.

As for this clonotype: The conserved phenylalanine or tryptophan normally closing the CDR3 is absent here, so this likely arose from a read error. The rearrangement uses TRBV6-5 and TRBJ2-7, with 7 bases identical to TRBD1. The germline V gene has CDR1 MNHEY and CDR2 SVGAGI. This CDR3 is 15 amino acids long. The CDR3 DNA reads TGTGCGAGCAGTTACGGGGCTGGACAGGTTTACGATCAGTACATC. This translates into CASSYGAGQVYDQYI.

This chain joins TRBV5-1 and TRBJ2-3; 7 nucleotides line up with TRBD2. This CDR3 is 14 amino acids long. J lost 6 bases, V lost 5 bases, and 9 bases had no gene match. The germline gives CDR1 SGHRS, CDR2 YFSETQ. The CDR3 region is CASRSGGRDDTQYF. The CDR3 nucleotides are TGCGCCAGCAGGTCAGGCGGGAGAGACGATACGCAGTATTTT.

As concerns this clonotype: Germline is not matched at one junction end, which may reflect a read error. The chain carries TRBV29-1 and TRBJ2-1; tentative D call: TRBD1 (5 bases). The CDR3 spans 11 residues. Germline V gives CDR1 SQVTM, CDR2 ANQGSEA. The CDR3 is CSLDTYNEQFF. DNA for the CDR3: TGTAGCTTGGACACTTACAATGAGCAGTTCTTC.

Comment on this clonotype: At one boundary the junction diverges from the germline segment, which might be a read error. The J gene is TRBJ2-1, the V gene TRBV6-1; maybe TRBD2 (5 bases). Per germline, CDR1 MNHNS and CDR2 SASEGT. The CDR3 is 14 amino acids. CDR3 in DNA: TGTGCCAGCAGTGAGCGCGGGCGTGGCGATGAGCATTTCTTC. It is translated as CASSERGRGDEHFF.

A note on this clonotype: One end of the junction fails to match germline, which may point to a read error. This rearrangement joins TRBV6-5 to TRBJ1-1, with 7 bases identical to TRBD1. This CDR3 is built from 13 residues. Germline CDR1 MNHEY, CDR2 SVGAGI. CDR3 region: CASSRQGSTGAFF. CDR3 bases: TGCGCCAGCAGTCGACAGGGAAGCACTGGAGCTTTCTTT.

About this clonotype: The junction and the germline gene differ at one end; a read error may be behind it. The V gene is TRBV10-3, the J gene TRBJ2-1; TRBD2 might be the D (5 bases). From germline, CDR1 is ENHRY and CDR2 SYGVKD. This CDR3 is 16 amino acids long. CDR3 DNA: TGTGCCATTAGTGAGTCGATGACGGGAAGCCATAATGAGCAGTTCTTC. Its protein product is CAISESMTGSHNEQFF.

As for this clonotype: Just one base apart from a much larger clone, this may be a read error. The J gene is TRBJ2-7, the V gene TRBV10-3, with 10 bases identical to TRBD2. The CDR3 is 20 residues long. CDR1 and CDR2 (germline): ENHRY, SYGVKD. The junction had 20 bases not matched to a gene; V was cut back by 6 bases and J by 0 bases. In DNA, the CDR3 is TGTGCCATCAGGGGTACAGGGAACGAACTAGCGGGGCCTCACTCCTACGAGCAGTACTTC. Its translation is CAIRGTGNELAGPHSYEQYF.